This T cell receptor beta chain was sequenced in a study of T cell responses to AZD1222 COVID-19 vaccine (TCRdb year 2021). A note on the overall study: TCR sequencing was performed for roughly 240 trial participants, of whom around 200 were given two doses of AZD1222 and about 25 were given two doses of MenACWY control vaccine. Trial participants were enrolled by age into 18-55, 56-69 and 70-plus year subgroups, with around 140, 26 and 57 TCR-sequenced participants respectively.

The time point label of this sample denotes: about 28 days (+/-7) after the second vaccine dose. AZD1222 recipients with second doses at about 4 weeks or about 12 weeks were pooled, because spike-specific TCR depth and breadth did not differ between schedules. Samples from vaccinated people were obtained from the UK trials COV001 and COV002, which included a single-blind randomized controlled phase 2/3 trial of AZD1222 (ChAdOx1 nCoV-19) in healthy adults. For TCRbeta chain sequencing, PBMC samples from trial participants were taken at day 0 and at day 28 after the second dose. The CDR3 regions of human TCRbeta chains were analyzed by immunosequencing. Under the source paper's analysis protocol: Repertoire TCRs were checked for matches against a reference library of SARS-CoV-2-specific TCRs that had been generated using the MIRA antigen-specificity platform. Breadth was defined as the fraction of unique TCRs that were SARS-CoV-2-associated. Depth was defined as the fraction of total T cells that were SARS-CoV-2-associated. Each spike-specific TCR was assigned to its reactive spike region and to a CD4 or CD8 class using the MIRA data. Log10-transformed breadth and depth values were compared by one-way ANOVA with Sidak's multiple comparisons tests. TCRdb mirrors the immuneACCESS table, restricted to in-frame sequences. Some clones are absent from its copies; in checked studies, under half trace to an unresolved V gene, and the reason for the others is unknown. V and J calls and clone size come straight from that table; D and trimming were deduced from the DNA. A total of about 160,000 clones appear in this sample, around nine tenths of them only once. Less than 3.5% of the sample comes from the top ten.

This clone was seen only once. It lacks a known antigen. No base quality information exists; no much larger clone differs at one position. Overall study results and their limits: After two AZD1222 doses, both the breadth and the depth of spike-specific TCRs were significantly higher than at day 0 and than in MenACWY recipients. Most participants were white British and females outnumbered males, and the authors suggested that clonal diversity may have been underestimated. No day 14 peak-response samples were available, so repertoires were characterized only after the peak T cell response. In the small 56-69-year group, the increase in depth fell short of significance, most likely because of low power. Conclusions about previously exposed vaccinees were limited because only six AZD1222 recipients were SARS-CoV-2 seropositive at baseline. The vaccine-associated CD4 TCRs covered the entire spike protein, and the dominant responses fell in regions 160-218 and 743-854. Nearly half of unique spike-specific TCRs reportedly recognized epitopes outside regions mutated in the B.1.351 and B.1.1.7 variants.

The receptor was derived from an adult who received the AZD1222 COVID-19 vaccine. Sequences were derived from peripheral blood, sampled 28 days after the second AZD1222 dose.

The CDR3 in this case is CASSQQGSQGYTF. At the DNA level, the sequence is TGCGCCAGCAGCCAACAGGGGTCACAGGGCTACACCTTC. This sequence uses TRBV5-1 and TRBJ1-2; 7 of the junction bases match TRBD1. Trimming takes 4 bases off V and 8 bases off J; junction bases not matched to a gene: 8. The CDR3 starts with the cysteine, ends with the phenylalanine, and has 13 residues. Only the CDR3 region is kept as DNA, spanning 39 bases read in frame from base 1. CDR1 and CDR2 are read off the germline V gene as SGHRS and YFSETQ.